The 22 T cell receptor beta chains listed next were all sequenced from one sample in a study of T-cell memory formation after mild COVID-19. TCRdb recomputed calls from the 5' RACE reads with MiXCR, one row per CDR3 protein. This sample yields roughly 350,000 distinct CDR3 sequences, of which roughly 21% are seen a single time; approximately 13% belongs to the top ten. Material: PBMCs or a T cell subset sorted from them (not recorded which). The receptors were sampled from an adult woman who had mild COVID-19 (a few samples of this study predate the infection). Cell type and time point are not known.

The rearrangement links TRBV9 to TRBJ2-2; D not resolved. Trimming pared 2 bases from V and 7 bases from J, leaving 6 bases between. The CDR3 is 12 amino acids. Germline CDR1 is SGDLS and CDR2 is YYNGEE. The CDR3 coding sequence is TGTGCCAGCAGCGTCGACGGCGGGGAGCTGTTTTTT. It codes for CASSVDGGELFF. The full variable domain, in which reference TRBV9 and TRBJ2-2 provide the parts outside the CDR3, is DSGVTQTPKHLITATGQRVTLRCSPRSGDLSVYWYQQSLDQGLQFLIQYYNGEERAKGNILERFSAQQFPDLHSELNLSSLELGDSALYFCASSVDGGELFFGEGSRLTVL.

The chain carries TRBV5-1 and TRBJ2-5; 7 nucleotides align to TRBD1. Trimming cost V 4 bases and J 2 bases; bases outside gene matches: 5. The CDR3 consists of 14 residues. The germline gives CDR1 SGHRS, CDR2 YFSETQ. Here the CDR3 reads CASSPTGQQETQYF. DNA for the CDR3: TGCGCCAGCAGCCCGACAGGGCAACAAGAGACCCAGTACTTC.

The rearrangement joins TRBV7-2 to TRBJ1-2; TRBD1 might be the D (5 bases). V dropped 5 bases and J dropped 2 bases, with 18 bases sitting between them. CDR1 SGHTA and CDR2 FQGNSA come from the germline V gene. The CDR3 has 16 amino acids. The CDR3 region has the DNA TGTGCCAGCAGCCCTCATTGGGGGAAGCTCAACTATGGCTACACCTTC. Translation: CASSPHWGKLNYGYTF.

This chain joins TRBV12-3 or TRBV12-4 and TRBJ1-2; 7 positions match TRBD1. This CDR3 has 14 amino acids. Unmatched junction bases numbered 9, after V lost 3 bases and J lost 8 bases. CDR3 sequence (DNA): TGTGCCAGCAGTTTGGCCGGGACAGAGGGGGGCTACACCTTC. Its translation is CASSLAGTEGGYTF.

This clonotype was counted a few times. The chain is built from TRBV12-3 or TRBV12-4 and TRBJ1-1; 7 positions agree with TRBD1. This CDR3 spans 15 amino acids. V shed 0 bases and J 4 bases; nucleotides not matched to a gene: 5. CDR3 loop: CASSLAQGVGTEAFF. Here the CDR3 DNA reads TGTGCCAGCAGTTTAGCGCAGGGGGTCGGCACTGAAGCTTTCTTT.

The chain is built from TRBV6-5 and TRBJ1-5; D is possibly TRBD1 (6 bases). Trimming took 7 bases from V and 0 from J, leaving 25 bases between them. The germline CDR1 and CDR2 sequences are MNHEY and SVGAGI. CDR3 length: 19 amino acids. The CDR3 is CASMKVGGGSRYSNQPQHF. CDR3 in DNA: TGTGCCAGCATGAAAGTCGGAGGGGGGTCGAGATATAGCAATCAGCCCCAGCATTTT.

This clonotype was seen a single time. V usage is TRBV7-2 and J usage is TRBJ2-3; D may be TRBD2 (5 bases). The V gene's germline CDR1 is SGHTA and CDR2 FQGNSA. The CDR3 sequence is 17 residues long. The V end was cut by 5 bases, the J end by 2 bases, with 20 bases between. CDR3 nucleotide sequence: TGTGCCAGCAGCCTACCTGGTAGGAGGCAGGACACAGATACGCAGTATTTT. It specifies CASSLPGRRQDTDTQYF.

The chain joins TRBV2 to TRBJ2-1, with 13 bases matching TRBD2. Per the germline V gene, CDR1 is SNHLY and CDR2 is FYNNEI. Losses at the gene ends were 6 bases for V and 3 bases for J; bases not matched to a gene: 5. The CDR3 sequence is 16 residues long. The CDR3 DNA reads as TGTGCCAGCAGCGGGACTAGCGGGGTGGACTACAATGAGCAGTTCTTC. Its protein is CASSGTSGVDYNEQFF.

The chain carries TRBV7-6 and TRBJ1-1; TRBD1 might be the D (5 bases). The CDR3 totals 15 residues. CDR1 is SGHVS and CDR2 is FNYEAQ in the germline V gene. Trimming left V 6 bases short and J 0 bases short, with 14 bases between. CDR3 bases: TGTGCCAGCAGACGTGTCGACAGTCTGAACACTGAAGCTTTCTTT. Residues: CASRRVDSLNTEAFF.

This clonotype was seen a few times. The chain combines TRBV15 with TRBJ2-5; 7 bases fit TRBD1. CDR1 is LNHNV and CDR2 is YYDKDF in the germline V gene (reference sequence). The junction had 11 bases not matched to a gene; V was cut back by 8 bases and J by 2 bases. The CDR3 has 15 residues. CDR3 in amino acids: CATQKRTGAQETQYF. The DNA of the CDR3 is TGTGCCACCCAAAAGCGGACAGGAGCTCAAGAGACCCAGTACTTC.

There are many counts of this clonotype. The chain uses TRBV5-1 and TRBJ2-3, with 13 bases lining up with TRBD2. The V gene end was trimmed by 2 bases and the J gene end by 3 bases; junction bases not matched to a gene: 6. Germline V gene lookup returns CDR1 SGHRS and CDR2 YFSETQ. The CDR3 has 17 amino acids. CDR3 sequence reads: CASSFTTSGGATDTQYF. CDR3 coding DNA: TGCGCCAGCAGCTTCACCACTAGCGGGGGGGCGACAGATACGCAGTATTTT.

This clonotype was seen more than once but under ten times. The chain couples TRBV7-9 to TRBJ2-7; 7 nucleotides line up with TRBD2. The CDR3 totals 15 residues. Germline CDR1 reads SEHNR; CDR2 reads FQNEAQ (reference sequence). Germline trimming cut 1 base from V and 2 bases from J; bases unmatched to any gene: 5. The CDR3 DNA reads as TGTGCCAGCAGCTTAGATGGCGGGAGAGCCTACGAGCAGTACTTC. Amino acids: CASSLDGGRAYEQYF.

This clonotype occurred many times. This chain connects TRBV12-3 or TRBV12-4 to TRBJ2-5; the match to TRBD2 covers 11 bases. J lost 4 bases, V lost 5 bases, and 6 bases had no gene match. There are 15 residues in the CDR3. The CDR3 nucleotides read TGTGCCAGCAGTCTTAGCGGGGGGGCGTCAGAGACCCAGTACTTC. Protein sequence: CASSLSGGASETQYF.

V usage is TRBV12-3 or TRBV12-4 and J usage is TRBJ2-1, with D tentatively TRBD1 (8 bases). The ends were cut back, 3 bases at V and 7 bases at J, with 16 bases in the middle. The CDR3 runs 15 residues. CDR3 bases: TGTGCCAGCAGTTTCAGGACAGGGAGGGCTAATGAGCAGTTCTTC. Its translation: CASSFRTGRANEQFF.

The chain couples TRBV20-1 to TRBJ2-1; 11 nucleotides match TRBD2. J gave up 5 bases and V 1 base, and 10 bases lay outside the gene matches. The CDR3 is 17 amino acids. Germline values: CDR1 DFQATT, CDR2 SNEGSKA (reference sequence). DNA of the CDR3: TGCAGTGCTAGAGGGCTAGCGGGGGGCTTCTTAAACAATGAGCAGTTCTTC. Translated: CSARGLAGGFLNNEQFF.

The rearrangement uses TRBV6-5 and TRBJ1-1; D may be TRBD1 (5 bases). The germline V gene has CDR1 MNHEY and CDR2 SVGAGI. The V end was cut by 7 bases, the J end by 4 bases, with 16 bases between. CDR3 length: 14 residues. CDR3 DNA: TGTGCCAGCACCCTTCTGACCGGGGGCACTGAAGCTTTCTTT. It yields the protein CASTLLTGGTEAFF.

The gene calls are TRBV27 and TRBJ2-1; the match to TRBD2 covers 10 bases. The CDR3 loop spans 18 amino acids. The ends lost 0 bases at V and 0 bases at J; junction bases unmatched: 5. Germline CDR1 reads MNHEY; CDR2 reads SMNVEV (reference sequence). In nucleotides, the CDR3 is TGTGCCAGCAGTTTATCCCTAGCGGGGGTAAGCTCCTACAATGAGCAGTTCTTC. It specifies CASSLSLAGVSSYNEQFF.

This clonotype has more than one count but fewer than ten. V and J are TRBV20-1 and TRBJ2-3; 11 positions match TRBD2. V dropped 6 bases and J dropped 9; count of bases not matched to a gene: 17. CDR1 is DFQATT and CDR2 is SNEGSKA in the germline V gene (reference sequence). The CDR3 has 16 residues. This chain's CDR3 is CSAITLAGGLDLTQYF. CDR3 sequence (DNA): TGCAGTGCAATAACTCTAGCGGGAGGACTCGATTTGACGCAGTATTTT.

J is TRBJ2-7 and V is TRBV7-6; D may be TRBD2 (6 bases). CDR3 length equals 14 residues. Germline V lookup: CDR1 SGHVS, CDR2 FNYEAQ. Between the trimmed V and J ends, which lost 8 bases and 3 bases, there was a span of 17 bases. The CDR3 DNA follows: TGTGCCAGCGCCCCCCAGGAGGGAGTCTACGAGCAGTACTTC. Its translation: CASAPQEGVYEQYF. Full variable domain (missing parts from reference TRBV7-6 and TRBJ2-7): GAGVSQSPRYKVTKRGQDVALRCDPISGHVSLYWYRQALGQGPEFLTYFNYEAQQDKSGLPNDRFSAERPEGSISTLTIQRTEQRDSAMYRCASAPQEGVYEQYFGPGTRLTVT.

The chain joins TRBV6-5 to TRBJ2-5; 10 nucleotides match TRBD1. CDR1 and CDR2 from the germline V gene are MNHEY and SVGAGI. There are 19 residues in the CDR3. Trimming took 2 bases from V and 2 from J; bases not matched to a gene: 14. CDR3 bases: TGTGCCAGCAGTTACGAAGCGGTTGGGACAGGGGAATCGCAAGAGACCCAGTACTTC. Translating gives CASSYEAVGTGESQETQYF.

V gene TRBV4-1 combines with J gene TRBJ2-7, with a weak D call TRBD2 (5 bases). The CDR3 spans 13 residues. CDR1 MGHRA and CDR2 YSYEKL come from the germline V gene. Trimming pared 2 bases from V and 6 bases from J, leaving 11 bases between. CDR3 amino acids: CASSQLLAPEQYF. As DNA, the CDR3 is TGCGCCAGCAGCCAACTCCTAGCTCCCGAGCAGTACTTC.

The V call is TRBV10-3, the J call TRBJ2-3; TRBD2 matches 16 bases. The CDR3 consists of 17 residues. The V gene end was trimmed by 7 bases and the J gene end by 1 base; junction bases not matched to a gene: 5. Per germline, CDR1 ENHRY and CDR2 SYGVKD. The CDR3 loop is CAIKGLAGGPGTDTQYF. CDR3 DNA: TGTGCCATCAAGGGACTAGCGGGAGGGCCGGGCACAGATACGCAGTATTTT.